What follows are 9 T cell receptor beta chains derived from one specimen sequenced in a study of response to subunit inactivated influenza vaccine. Using its own MiXCR run on the RT-PCR reads, TCRdb lists one record per CDR3 protein. The table lists around 580,000 distinct CDR3 sequences, 12% of them singletons. The material was PBMCs from blood, obtained on the day of vaccination. The source is a man in his forties or fifties who received an inactivated influenza vaccine.

The chain is built from TRBV3-1 and TRBJ2-7, with D unclear. Trimming shortened V by 2 bases and J by 1 base, and 12 bases separated the two germline ends. This CDR3 comprises 15 residues. Per germline, CDR1 LGHDT and CDR2 YNNKEL (reference sequence). The CDR3 coding sequence is TGTGCCAGCAGCCAAACCCGAAGACCTTCCTACGAGCAGTACTTC. Amino acid sequence: CASSQTRRPSYEQYF.

In its sample, this clonotype was seen a few times. The V and J genes are TRBV9 and TRBJ2-3; D is uncertain. CDR1 and CDR2 (germline): SGDLS, YYNGEE. The V and J ends lost 0 bases and 3 bases respectively, with 8 bases between them. This CDR3 is built from 14 residues. The CDR3 spells CASSVGLGTDTQYF. The DNA of the CDR3 is TGTGCCAGCAGCGTAGGGCTAGGAACAGATACGCAGTATTTT.

The chain carries TRBV20-1 and TRBJ2-1; the D is unclear. Trimming stripped 1 base from V and 0 bases from J, with 7 bases between. CDR3 length equals 14 residues. The germline V gene encodes CDR1 DFQATT and CDR2 SNEGSKA (reference sequence). This chain's CDR3 is CSARVLSSYNEQFF. The DNA for the CDR3 is TGCAGTGCTAGAGTACTGAGCTCCTACAATGAGCAGTTCTTC.

Points on this clonotype: Given a much more abundant clone one base away, this may be a read error. The rearrangement links TRBV6-2 or TRBV6-3 to TRBJ1-6; tentatively, D is TRBD1 (5 bases). CDR1 and CDR2 (germline): MNHEY, SVGEGT. This CDR3 spans 18 amino acids. In DNA form, the CDR3 reads TGTGCCAGCAGTTACCCAGGGAACCTCCGAATCAATAATTCAACCCTCCACTTT. This codes for CASSYPGNLRINNSTLHF.

V is TRBV24-1 and J is TRBJ2-3; D gene ambiguous. The V end lost 9 bases, the J end lost 4 bases, and 16 bases lay between the germline ends. This CDR3 region has 14 residues. CDR1 and CDR2 (germline): KGHDR, SFDVKD. DNA for the CDR3: TGTGCCACCGCTCCCGGACGGCCTGCAGATACGCAGTATTTT. It is translated as CATAPGRPADTQYF.

Many counts were recorded for this clonotype. The chain is built from TRBV7-2 and TRBJ2-7; 9 nucleotides line up with TRBD2. Germline V gives CDR1 SGHTA, CDR2 FQGNSA. The junction had 4 bases not matched to a gene; V was cut back by 1 base and J by 3 bases. The CDR3 length is 15 residues. CDR3 bases: TGTGCCAGCAGCTTAGAGCCTAGCGGGGTCTACGAGCAGTACTTC. Its protein is CASSLEPSGVYEQYF.

The chain links TRBV4-1 to TRBJ1-1; D perhaps matches TRBD1 (5 bases). Germline values: CDR1 MGHRA, CDR2 YSYEKL. V lost 3 bases, J lost 4 bases, and 27 bases lay in between. The CDR3 sequence is 19 residues long. The chain's CDR3 is CASSHQNDLPGFLFTEAFF. The CDR3, as DNA: TGCGCCAGCAGCCACCAAAACGACCTTCCAGGGTTTCTGTTCACTGAAGCTTTCTTT.

The chain carries TRBV28 and TRBJ2-1; D unresolved. CDR1 and CDR2 from the germline V gene are MDHEN and SYDVKM. There are 14 residues in the CDR3. The V and J ends lost 6 bases and 2 bases respectively, with 11 bases between them. The CDR3 spells CASSPAETYNEQFF. In DNA, the CDR3 is TGTGCCAGCAGCCCGGCAGAGACCTACAATGAGCAGTTCTTC.

The CDR3 here is CSVTGYGYTF. CDR3 DNA: TGCAGCGTTACGGGGTATGGCTACACCTTC. The chain recombines TRBV29-1 with TRBJ1-2; no clear D gene. The CDR3 loop spans 10 amino acids. Trimming left V 5 bases short and J 5 bases short, with 6 bases between. Germline CDR1 reads SQVTM; CDR2 reads ANQGSEA.